Following are 13 T cell receptor beta chains from one sample sequenced in a study of T cell changes during pregnancy in multiple sclerosis. The repertoire was sequenced with immunoSEQ multiplex PCR; TCRdb's copy has only in-frame clones and lacks some. The sample lists about 32,000 clones, 89% seen once, with 5% to 6% in the top ten. Material: CD8+ T cells from peripheral blood mononuclear cells, obtained in the first trimester of pregnancy. These receptor sequences come from a female donor with multiple sclerosis, enrolled in a pregnancy study.

The chain uses TRBV14 and TRBJ1-5; the match to TRBD1 covers 8 bases. Looked up from germline, CDR1 is SGHDN and CDR2 is FVKESK. Germline trimming cut 5 bases from V and 8 bases from J; bases unmatched to any gene: 11. The CDR3 has 15 residues. The CDR3 coding sequence is TGTGCCAGCAGCACCACTGACAGGGGAGTGGAGCCCCAGCATTTT. It encodes CASSTTDRGVEPQHF.

V usage is TRBV28 and J usage is TRBJ2-7; 7 positions match TRBD1. V lost 5 bases, J lost 1 base, and 5 bases stayed unmatched. The CDR3 spans 14 residues. In germline, CDR1 is MDHEN, CDR2 SYDVKM. As DNA, the CDR3 is TGTGCCAGCAGTCTGACAGGGACATCCTACGAGCAGTACTTC. Translated, it gives CASSLTGTSYEQYF. Drawing the rest from reference TRBV28 and TRBJ2-7, the complete variable domain is DVKVTQSSRYLVKRTGEKVFLECVQDMDHENMFWYRQDPGLGLRLIYFSYDVKMKEKGDIPEGYSVSREKKERFSLILESASTNQTSMYLCASSLTGTSYEQYFGPGTRLTVT.

The gene calls are TRBV7-2 and TRBJ2-7, with D possibly matching TRBD2 (6 bases). V lost 3 bases and J lost 4, with 16 bases in between. Germline CDR1 SGHTA, CDR2 FQGNSA. The CDR3 is made up of 15 amino acids. CDR3 residues: CASSFGTGDGYEQYF. The CDR3 DNA follows: TGTGCCAGCAGCTTCGGGACGGGAGATGGTTACGAGCAGTACTTC. The variable domain in full, completed from reference TRBV7-2 and TRBJ2-7, reads GAGVSQSPSNKVTEKGKDVELRCDPISGHTALYWYRQSLGQGLEFLIYFQGNSAPDKSGLPSDRFSAERTGGSVSTLTIQRTQQEDSAVYLCASSFGTGDGYEQYFGPGTRLTVT.

The chain uses TRBV5-1 and TRBJ2-2, with D possibly matching TRBD2 (5 bases). There are 15 residues in the CDR3. With 4 bases removed from V and 4 bases from J, the gap between germline ends came to 14 bases. CDR1 SGHRS and CDR2 YFSETQ come from the germline V gene. CDR3 loop: CASSPNGIGTGELFF. The CDR3 region has the DNA TGCGCCAGCAGCCCAAACGGGATAGGCACCGGGGAGCTGTTTTTT.

This chain uses TRBV10-3 with TRBJ1-5, with no clear D. Germline V lookup: CDR1 ENHRY, CDR2 SYGVKD. CDR3 length: 13 amino acids. Between the trimmed V and J ends, which lost 4 bases and 4 bases, there was a span of 8 bases. CDR3 sequence reads: CAISVFRNQPQHF. CDR3 DNA: TGTGCCATCAGTGTCTTCAGGAATCAGCCCCAGCATTTT.

This chain links TRBV10-3 with TRBJ2-7; tentatively, D is TRBD2 (5 bases). This CDR3 spans 16 amino acids. The germline CDR1 and CDR2 sequences are ENHRY and SYGVKD. The ends were cut back, 2 bases at V and 1 base at J, with 15 bases in the middle. The CDR3 here is CAISEGREWGSYEQYF. CDR3 DNA: TGTGCCATCAGTGAGGGACGGGAATGGGGATCCTACGAGCAGTACTTC.

This chain connects TRBV27 to TRBJ1-3; D is possibly TRBD1 (5 bases). CDR1 is MNHEY and CDR2 is SMNVEV in the germline V gene (reference sequence). V dropped 0 bases and J dropped 4 bases, with 10 bases sitting between them. The CDR3 is 15 amino acids. CDR3 bases: TGTGCCAGCAGTTTATCCCTCAAGGGGGGAAACACCATATATTTT. It codes for CASSLSLKGGNTIYF.

The V call is TRBV28, the J call TRBJ2-7; 10 nucleotides agree with TRBD2. Losses at the gene ends were 3 bases for V and 0 bases for J; bases not matched to a gene: 5. The CDR3 sequence is 16 residues long. CDR1 MDHEN and CDR2 SYDVKM come from the germline V gene. Here the CDR3 DNA reads TGTGCCAGCAGTTTGGCCGGGACTAGCGACTCCTACGAGCAGTACTTC. It encodes CASSLAGTSDSYEQYF.

The gene calls are TRBV4-3 and TRBJ2-1, with 10 bases lining up with TRBD2. V lost 0 bases to trimming and J lost 7 bases; unmatched junction nucleotides: 9. Germline assignment: CDR1 LGHNA and CDR2 YSLEER. This CDR3 region has 17 residues. CDR3 residues: CASSQDHQREGMNEQFF. The CDR3 DNA reads TGCGCCAGCAGCCAAGATCATCAGCGGGAGGGCATGAATGAGCAGTTCTTC.

This clone was recorded once. The chain is built from TRBV7-2 and TRBJ2-6; D perhaps matches TRBD1 (6 bases). In germline, CDR1 is SGHTA, CDR2 FQGNSA. Trimming took 8 bases from V and 9 from J, leaving 17 bases between them. This CDR3 is built from 14 residues. The CDR3 spells CASGWTADLNVLTF. As DNA, the CDR3 is TGTGCCAGCGGGTGGACAGCTGATCTCAACGTCCTGACTTTC.

The V and J genes are TRBV28 and TRBJ2-4, with D maybe TRBD2 (7 bases). Per the germline V gene, CDR1 is MDHEN and CDR2 is SYDVKM. This CDR3 is built from 15 residues. V lost 7 bases to trimming and J lost 2 bases, with 15 bases between them. CDR3 in amino acids: CASTLGGDSKNIQYF. In DNA form, the CDR3 reads TGTGCCAGCACCCTAGGGGGGGACTCCAAAAACATTCAGTACTTC. The whole variable domain, filled in from reference TRBV28 and TRBJ2-4, reads DVKVTQSSRYLVKRTGEKVFLECVQDMDHENMFWYRQDPGLGLRLIYFSYDVKMKEKGDIPEGYSVSREKKERFSLILESASTNQTSMYLCASTLGGDSKNIQYFGAGTRLSVL.

The chain links TRBV15 to TRBJ2-7; 11 bases fit TRBD1. Unmatched junction bases numbered 7, after V lost 5 bases and J lost 4 bases. Germline CDR1 and CDR2: LNHNV and YYDKDF (reference sequence). There are 15 residues in the CDR3. DNA for the CDR3: TGTGCCACCAGCCCGGACAGGGGGCTATTATACGAGCAGTACTTC. The encoded protein is CATSPDRGLLYEQYF.

This clone was counted a single time. The chain carries TRBV9 and TRBJ2-3; 7 bases are shared with TRBD1. V dropped 3 bases and J dropped 3; count of bases not matched to a gene: 4. Per germline, CDR1 SGDLS and CDR2 YYNGEE. There are 14 residues in the CDR3. The CDR3 DNA follows: TGTGCCAGCAGCGCGGACAGGACGACAGATACGCAGTATTTT. This gives the protein CASSADRTTDTQYF.